This record covers a single T cell receptor (beta chain). Original data processing: How many nucleated cells were present was estimated from reference gene primer amplification. Only in-frame clones appear in the TCRdb table, and some are missing; sequencing was by immunoSEQ multiplex PCR. Clonal size and the V and J genes are those of that table, whereas D and trimming came from the DNA. The repertoire holds roughly 240,000 clones, with roughly nine tenths as singletons. The sample comes from a study of blood T cell repertoires in COVID-19. Study context: Italy, Spain and the United States were the sources of the convalescent and acute COVID-19 samples.

CDR1 LGHNA and CDR2 YNFKEQ come from the germline V gene. With V trimmed by 2 bases and J by 0 bases, 7 bases remained unmatched. CDR3 size: 19 residues. This chain connects TRBV4-2 to TRBJ2-6, with 10 bases that match TRBD1. The sequence was obtained from a man aged 18-30 years with active or convalescent COVID-19. The specimen was peripheral blood. CDR3 residues: CASSQWDRGGSSGANVLTF. CDR3 DNA: TGTGCCAGCAGCCAATGGGACAGGGGTGGAAGCTCTGGGGCCAACGTCCTGACTTTC.